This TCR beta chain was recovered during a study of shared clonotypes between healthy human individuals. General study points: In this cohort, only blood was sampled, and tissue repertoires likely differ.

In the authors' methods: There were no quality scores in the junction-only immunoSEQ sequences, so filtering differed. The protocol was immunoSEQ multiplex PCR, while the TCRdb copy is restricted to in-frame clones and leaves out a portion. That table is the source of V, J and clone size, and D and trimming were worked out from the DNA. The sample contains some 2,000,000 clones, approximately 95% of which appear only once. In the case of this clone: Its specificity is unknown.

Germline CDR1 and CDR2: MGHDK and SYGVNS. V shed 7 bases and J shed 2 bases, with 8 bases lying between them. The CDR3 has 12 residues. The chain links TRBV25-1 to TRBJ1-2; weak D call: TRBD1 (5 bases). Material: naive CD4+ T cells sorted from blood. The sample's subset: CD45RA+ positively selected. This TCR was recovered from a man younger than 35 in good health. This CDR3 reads CASTSGNYGYTF. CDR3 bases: TGTGCCAGCACGTCAGGGAACTATGGCTACACCTTC.